The present entry profiles one T cell receptor (beta chain) with its context. The antigen remains undetermined. These data belong to a study of cytomegalovirus exposure and HLA in healthy donors. Overall study: The roughly 110 validation repertoires were reported in a later analysis to have been generated on the same platform as the 666 first-cohort repertoires. General study results and limits: According to a later analysis, TCR clusters from the first cohort tended to co-occur in the 100 to 150 validation repertoires. Specificity for CMV antigens was confirmed in vitro for a few of the CMV-associated chains.

Some clones are missing from TCRdb's copy, which holds only in-frame ones; the method was immunoSEQ multiplex PCR. Among 70,000 or so clones listed, 94% were seen once. Germline assignment: CDR1 PRHDT and CDR2 FYEKMQ (reference sequence). V shed 4 bases, J shed 6 bases, and the junction held 3 bases outside the gene matches. CDR3 length: 13 residues. The sequence was obtained from a young woman in good health and CMV-seronegative. Sequencing used PBMCs. The chain combines TRBV13 with TRBJ2-7, with 10 bases identical to TRBD1. As DNA, the CDR3 is TGTGCCAGCAGCTCAGGGACAGGGGTCGAGCAGTACTTC. Its protein is CASSSGTGVEQYF.